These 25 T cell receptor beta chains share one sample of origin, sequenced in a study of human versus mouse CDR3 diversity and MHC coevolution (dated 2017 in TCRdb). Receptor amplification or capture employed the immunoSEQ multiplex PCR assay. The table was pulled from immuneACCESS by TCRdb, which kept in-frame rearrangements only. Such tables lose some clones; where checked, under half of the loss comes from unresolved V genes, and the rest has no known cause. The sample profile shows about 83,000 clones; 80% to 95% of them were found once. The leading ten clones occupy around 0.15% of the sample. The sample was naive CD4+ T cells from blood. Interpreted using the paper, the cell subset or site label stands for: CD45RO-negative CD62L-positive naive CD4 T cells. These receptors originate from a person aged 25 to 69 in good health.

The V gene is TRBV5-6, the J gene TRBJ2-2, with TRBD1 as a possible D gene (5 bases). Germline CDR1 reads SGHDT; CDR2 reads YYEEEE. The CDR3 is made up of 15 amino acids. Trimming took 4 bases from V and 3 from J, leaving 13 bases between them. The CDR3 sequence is CASSTAGKDTGELFF. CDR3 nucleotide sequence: TGTGCCAGCAGCACGGCAGGGAAGGACACCGGGGAGCTGTTTTTT. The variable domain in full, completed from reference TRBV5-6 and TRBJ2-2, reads DAGVTQSPTHLIKTRGQQVTLRCSPKSGHDTVSWYQQALGQGPQFIFQYYEEEERQRGNFPDRFSGHQFPNYSSELNVNALLLGDSALYLCASSTAGKDTGELFFGEGSRLTVL.

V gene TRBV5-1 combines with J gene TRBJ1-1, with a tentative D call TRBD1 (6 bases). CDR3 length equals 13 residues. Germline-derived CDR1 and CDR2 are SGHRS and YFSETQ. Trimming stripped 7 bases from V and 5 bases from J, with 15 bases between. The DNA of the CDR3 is TGCGCCAGCCGTCAGGGAGGGGGGACTGAAGCTTTCTTT. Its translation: CASRQGGGTEAFF.

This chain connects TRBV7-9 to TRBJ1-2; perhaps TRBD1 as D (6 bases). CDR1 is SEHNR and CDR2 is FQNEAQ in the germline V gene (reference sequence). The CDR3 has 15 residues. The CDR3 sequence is CATHPGGGRNYGYTF. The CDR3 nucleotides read TGTGCTACCCACCCTGGCGGGGGGCGCAACTATGGCTACACCTTC.

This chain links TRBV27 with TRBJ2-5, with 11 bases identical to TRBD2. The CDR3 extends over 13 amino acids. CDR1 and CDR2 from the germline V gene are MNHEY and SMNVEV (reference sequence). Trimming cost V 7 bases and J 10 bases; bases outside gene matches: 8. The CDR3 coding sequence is TGTGCCAGCACCGTTAGCGGGAGGGAGGTCCAGTACTTC. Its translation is CASTVSGREVQYF.

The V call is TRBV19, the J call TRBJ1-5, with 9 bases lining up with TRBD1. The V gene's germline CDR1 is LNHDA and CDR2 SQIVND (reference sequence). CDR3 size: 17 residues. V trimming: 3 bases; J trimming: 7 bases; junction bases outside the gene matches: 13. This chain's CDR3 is CASSMWRDRAARQPQHF. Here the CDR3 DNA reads TGTGCCAGTAGTATGTGGCGGGACAGGGCCGCAAGGCAGCCCCAGCATTTT. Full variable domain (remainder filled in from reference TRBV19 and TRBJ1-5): DGGITQSPKYLFRKEGQNVTLSCEQNLNHDAMYWYRQDPGQGLRLIYYSQIVNDFQKGDIAEGYSVSREKKESFPLTVTSAQKNPTAFYLCASSMWRDRAARQPQHFGDGTRLSIL.

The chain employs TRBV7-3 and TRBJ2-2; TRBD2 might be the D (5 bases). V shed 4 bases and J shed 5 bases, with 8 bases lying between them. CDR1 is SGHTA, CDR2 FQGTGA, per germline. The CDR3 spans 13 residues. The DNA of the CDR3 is TGTGCCAGCAGCTCCGGGGAGACCGGGGAGCTGTTTTTT. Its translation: CASSSGETGELFF.

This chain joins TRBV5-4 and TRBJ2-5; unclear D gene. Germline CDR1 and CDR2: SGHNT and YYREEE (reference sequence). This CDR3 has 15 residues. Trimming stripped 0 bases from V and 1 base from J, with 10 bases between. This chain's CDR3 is CASSLGVATQETQYF. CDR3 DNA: TGTGCCAGCAGCTTGGGTGTAGCCACCCAAGAGACCCAGTACTTC.

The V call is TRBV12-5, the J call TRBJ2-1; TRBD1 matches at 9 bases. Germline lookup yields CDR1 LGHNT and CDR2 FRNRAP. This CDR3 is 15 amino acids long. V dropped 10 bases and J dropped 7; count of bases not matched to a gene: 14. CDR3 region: CATSGTGNERNEQFF. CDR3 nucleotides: TGTGCTACGTCCGGGACAGGGAATGAGAGGAATGAGCAGTTCTTC.

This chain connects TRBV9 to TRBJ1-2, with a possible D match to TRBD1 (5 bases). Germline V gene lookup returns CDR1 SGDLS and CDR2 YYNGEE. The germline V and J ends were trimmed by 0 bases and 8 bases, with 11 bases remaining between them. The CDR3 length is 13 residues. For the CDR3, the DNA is TGTGCCAGCAGCGTAGATCAGGGAGGAGGCTACACCTTC. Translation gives CASSVDQGGGYTF.

For the CDR3, the DNA is TGTGCCAGCAGCGTAGGACTAGCGGTCACAGATACGCAGTATTTT. It encodes CASSVGLAVTDTQYF. The V call is TRBV9, the J call TRBJ2-3, with 9 bases that match TRBD2. Germline V lookup: CDR1 SGDLS, CDR2 YYNGEE. After removal of 0 bases from V and 2 bases from J, the junction contained 1 base not matched to a gene. The CDR3 runs to 15 residues.

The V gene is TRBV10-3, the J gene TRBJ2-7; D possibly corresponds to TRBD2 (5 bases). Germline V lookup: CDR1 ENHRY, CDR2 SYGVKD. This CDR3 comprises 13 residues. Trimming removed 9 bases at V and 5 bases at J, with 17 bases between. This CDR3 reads CAMAMEVGNEQYF. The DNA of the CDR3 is TGTGCCATGGCCATGGAGGTTGGAAACGAGCAGTACTTC.

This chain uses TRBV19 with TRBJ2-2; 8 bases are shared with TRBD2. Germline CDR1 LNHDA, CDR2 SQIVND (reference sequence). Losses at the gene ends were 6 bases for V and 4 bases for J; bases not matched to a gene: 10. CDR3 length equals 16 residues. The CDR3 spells CASSLLPGGVTGELFF. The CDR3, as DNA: TGTGCCAGTAGCCTCTTGCCCGGGGGGGTCACCGGGGAGCTGTTTTTT.

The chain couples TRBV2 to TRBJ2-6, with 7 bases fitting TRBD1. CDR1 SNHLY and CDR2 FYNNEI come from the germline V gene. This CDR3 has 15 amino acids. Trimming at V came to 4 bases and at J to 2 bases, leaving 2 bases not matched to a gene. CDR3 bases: TGTGCCAGCAGTGCTAGGGGGCCTGGGGCCAACGTCCTGACTTTC. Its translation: CASSARGPGANVLTF.

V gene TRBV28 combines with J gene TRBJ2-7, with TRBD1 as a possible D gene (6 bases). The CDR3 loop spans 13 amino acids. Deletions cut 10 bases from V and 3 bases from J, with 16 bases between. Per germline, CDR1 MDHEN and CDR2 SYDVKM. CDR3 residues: CATCRGGDYEQYF. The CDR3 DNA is TGTGCCACCTGCAGGGGCGGAGACTACGAGCAGTACTTC.

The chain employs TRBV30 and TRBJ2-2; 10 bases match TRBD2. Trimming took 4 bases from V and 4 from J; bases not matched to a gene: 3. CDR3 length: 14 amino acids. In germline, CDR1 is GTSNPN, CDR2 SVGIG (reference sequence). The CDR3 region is CAWKGLATTGELFF. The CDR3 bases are TGTGCCTGGAAGGGACTAGCGACCACCGGGGAGCTGTTTTTT.

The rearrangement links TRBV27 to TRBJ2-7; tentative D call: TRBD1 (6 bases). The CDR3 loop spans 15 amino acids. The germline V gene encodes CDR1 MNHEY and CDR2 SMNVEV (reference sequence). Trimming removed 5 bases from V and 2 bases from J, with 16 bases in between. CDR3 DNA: TGTGCCAGCAGTCTCCCGGGGACACCTCCCTACGAGCAGTACTTC. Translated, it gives CASSLPGTPPYEQYF.

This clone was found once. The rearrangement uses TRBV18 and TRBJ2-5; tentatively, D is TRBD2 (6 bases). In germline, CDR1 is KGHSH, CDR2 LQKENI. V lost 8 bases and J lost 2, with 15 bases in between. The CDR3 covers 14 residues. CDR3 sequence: CASKPRDSQETQYF. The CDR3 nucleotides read TGTGCCAGCAAACCCCGGGACTCACAAGAGACCCAGTACTTC.

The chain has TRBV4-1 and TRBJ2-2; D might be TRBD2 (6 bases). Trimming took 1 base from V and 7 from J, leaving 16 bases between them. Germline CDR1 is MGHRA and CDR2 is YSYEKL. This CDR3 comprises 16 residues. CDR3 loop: CASSQGGRLVGGELFF. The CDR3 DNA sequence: TGCGCCAGCAGCCAAGGGGGGAGGCTGGTGGGCGGGGAGCTGTTTTTT.

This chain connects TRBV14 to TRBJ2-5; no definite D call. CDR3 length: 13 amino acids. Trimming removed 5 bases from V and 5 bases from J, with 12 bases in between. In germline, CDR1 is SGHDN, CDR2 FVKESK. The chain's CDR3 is CASSTNTKETQYF. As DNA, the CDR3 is TGTGCCAGCAGCACAAACACCAAGGAGACCCAGTACTTC.

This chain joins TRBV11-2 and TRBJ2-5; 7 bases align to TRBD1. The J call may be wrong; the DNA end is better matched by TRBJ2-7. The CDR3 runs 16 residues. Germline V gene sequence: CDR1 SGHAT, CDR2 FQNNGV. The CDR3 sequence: CASSRGPDRVVCEQYF. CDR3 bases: TGTGCCAGCAGCCGAGGGCCCGACAGGGTGGTGTGCGAGCAGTACTTC.

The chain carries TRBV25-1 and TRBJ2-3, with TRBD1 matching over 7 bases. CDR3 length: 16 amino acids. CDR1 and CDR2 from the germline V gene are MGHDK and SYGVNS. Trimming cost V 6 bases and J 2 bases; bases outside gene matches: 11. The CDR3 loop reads CASSPLRQGYTDTQYF. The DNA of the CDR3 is TGTGCCAGCAGCCCCCTTCGACAGGGATACACAGATACGCAGTATTTT. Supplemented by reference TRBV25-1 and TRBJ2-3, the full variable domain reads EADIYQTPRYLVIGTGKKITLECSQTMGHDKMYWYQQDPGMELHLIHYSYGVNSTEKGDLSSESTVSRIRTEHFPLTLESARPSHTSQYLCASSPLRQGYTDTQYFGPGTRLTVL.

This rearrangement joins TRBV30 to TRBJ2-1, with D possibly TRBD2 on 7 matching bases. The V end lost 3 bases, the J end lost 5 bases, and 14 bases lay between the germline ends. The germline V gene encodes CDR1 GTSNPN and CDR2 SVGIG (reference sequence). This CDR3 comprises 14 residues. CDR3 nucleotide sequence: TGTGCCTGGAGCGGGGGGCCTCCCCACAATGAGCAGTTCTTC. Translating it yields CAWSGGPPHNEQFF.

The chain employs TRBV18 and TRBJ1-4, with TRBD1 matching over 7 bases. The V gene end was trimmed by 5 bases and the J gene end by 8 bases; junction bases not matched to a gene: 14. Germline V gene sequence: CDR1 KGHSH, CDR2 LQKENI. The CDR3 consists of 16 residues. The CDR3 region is CASSSRQGNLREKLFF. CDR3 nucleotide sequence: TGTGCCAGCTCATCCAGACAGGGAAATCTGAGGGAAAAACTGTTTTTT.

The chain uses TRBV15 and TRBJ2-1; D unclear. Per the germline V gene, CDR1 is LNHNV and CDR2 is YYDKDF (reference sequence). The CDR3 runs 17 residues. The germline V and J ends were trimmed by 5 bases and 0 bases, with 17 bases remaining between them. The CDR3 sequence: CATSGPQVTSSYNEQFF. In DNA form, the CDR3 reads TGTGCCACCAGCGGGCCCCAGGTGACCAGCTCCTACAATGAGCAGTTCTTC.

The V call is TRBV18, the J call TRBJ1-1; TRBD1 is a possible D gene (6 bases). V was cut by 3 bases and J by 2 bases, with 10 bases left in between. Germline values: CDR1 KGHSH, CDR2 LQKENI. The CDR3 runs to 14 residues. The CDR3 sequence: CASSPGQSNTEAFF. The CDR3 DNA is TGTGCCAGCTCACCCGGACAGAGTAACACTGAAGCTTTCTTT.